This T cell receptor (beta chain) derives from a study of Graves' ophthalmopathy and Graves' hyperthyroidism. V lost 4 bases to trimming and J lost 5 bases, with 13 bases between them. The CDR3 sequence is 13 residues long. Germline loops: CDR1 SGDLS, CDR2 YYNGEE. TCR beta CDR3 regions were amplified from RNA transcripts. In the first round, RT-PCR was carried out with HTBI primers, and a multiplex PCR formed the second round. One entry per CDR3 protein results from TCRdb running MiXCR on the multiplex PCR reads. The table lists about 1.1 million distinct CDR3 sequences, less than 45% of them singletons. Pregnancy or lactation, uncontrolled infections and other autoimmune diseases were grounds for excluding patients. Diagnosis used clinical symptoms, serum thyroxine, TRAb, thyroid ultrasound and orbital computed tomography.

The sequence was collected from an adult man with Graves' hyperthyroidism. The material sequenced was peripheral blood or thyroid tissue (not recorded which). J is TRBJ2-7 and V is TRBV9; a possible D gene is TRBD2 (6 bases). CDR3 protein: CASSLRGGNEQYF. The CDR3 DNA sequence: TGTGCCAGCAGCTTGCGAGGAGGGAACGAGCAGTACTTC.